The 32 T cell receptor beta chains listed next were all sequenced from one sample in a study of blood T cell repertoires in COVID-19. Profiling relied on immunoSEQ multiplex PCR, and the TCRdb table lists in-frame clones only, not all of them. The sample contains under 200,000 clones, over 75% of which appear only once. Sequenced: peripheral blood. The receptors were gathered from a man aged 40-49 years with active or convalescent COVID-19.

The CDR3 sequence is CASSLVGGGSYNEQFF. The CDR3 DNA reads TGTGCCAGCAGCTTAGTGGGAGGGGGCTCCTACAATGAGCAGTTCTTC. The chain combines TRBV7-3 with TRBJ2-1; tentative D call: TRBD2 (7 bases). Between the trimmed V and J ends, which lost 2 bases and 0 bases, there was a span of 11 bases. The CDR3 spans 16 residues. Germline CDR1 is SGHTA and CDR2 is FQGTGA. The variable domain in full, with the rest retrieved from reference TRBV7-3 and TRBJ2-1, is GAGVSQTPSNKVTEKGKYVELRCDPISGHTALYWYRQSLGQGPEFLIYFQGTGAADDSGLPNDRFFAVRPEGSVSTLKIQRTERGDSAVYLCASSLVGGGSYNEQFFGPGTRLTVL.

The table lists this clone with a few counts. The chain recombines TRBV5-1 with TRBJ2-3, with 12 bases matching TRBD2. CDR1 and CDR2 (germline): SGHRS, YFSETQ. Unmatched junction bases numbered 3, after V lost 3 bases and J lost 4 bases. The CDR3 spans 15 residues. CDR3 nucleotides: TGCGCCAGCAGCTCCTGGACTAGCGGGGCAGATACGCAGTATTTT. Translating gives CASSSWTSGADTQYF.

V gene TRBV7-9 combines with J gene TRBJ1-2; D uncertain. This CDR3 region has 12 residues. Trimming took off 1 base at V and 7 bases at J, with 7 bases between the two ends. Per germline, CDR1 SEHNR and CDR2 FQNEAQ (reference sequence). The chain's CDR3 is CASSLERRGYTF. The CDR3 region has the DNA TGTGCCAGCAGCTTAGAGCGACGTGGCTACACCTTC.

This chain joins TRBV5-1 and TRBJ2-5; 7 nucleotides match TRBD2. Germline CDR1 is SGHRS and CDR2 is YFSETQ. Trimming took 0 bases from V and 2 from J; bases not matched to a gene: 10. The CDR3 runs to 17 residues. CDR3 sequence (DNA): TGCGCCAGCAGCTTGGGGGCTAGCGGAGTAGTACAAGAGACCCAGTACTTC. As protein: CASSLGASGVVQETQYF.

The V gene is TRBV7-2, the J gene TRBJ1-1; TRBD1 might be the D (6 bases). The CDR3 consists of 14 residues. Germline V gene data show CDR1 as SGHTA and CDR2 as FQGNSA. With 1 base removed from V and 4 bases from J, the gap between germline ends came to 10 bases. The CDR3 is CASSLGGGGTEAFF. CDR3 nucleotides: TGTGCCAGCAGCTTAGGGGGGGGCGGCACTGAAGCTTTCTTT.

The chain uses TRBV29-1 and TRBJ1-5; possibly TRBD1 for D (6 bases). Trimming shortened V by 6 bases and J by 6 bases, and 21 bases separated the two germline ends. The CDR3 runs 15 residues. The germline V gene has CDR1 SQVTM and CDR2 ANQGSEA. The CDR3 DNA reads as TGCAGCGTCGCTCCCGGGAGGGGGGCAGGTCAGCCCCAGCATTTT. Translating gives CSVAPGRGAGQPQHF.

The V gene is TRBV2, the J gene TRBJ1-5; D gene unclear. Germline V lookup: CDR1 SNHLY, CDR2 FYNNEI. The CDR3 contains 17 residues. V was shortened by 2 bases and J by 4 bases, with 18 bases between the two germline ends. For the CDR3, the DNA is TGTGCCAGCAGTGAAAGGAGGAAAGACCGGGGTAATCAGCCCCAGCATTTT. Residues: CASSERRKDRGNQPQHF.

This clone was seen a single time. This sequence joins TRBV6-1 and TRBJ1-2; 8 bases line up with TRBD1. CDR1 and CDR2 from the germline V gene are MNHNS and SASEGT. This CDR3 spans 15 amino acids. J gave up 6 bases and V 2 bases, and 8 bases lay outside the gene matches. This chain's CDR3 is CASSESARGRHGYTF. In DNA form, the CDR3 reads TGTGCCAGCAGTGAATCTGCCAGGGGGCGGCATGGCTACACCTTC.

The chain has TRBV30 and TRBJ2-2, with D unclear. V lost 1 base to trimming and J lost 8 bases, with 5 bases between them. In germline, CDR1 is GTSNPN, CDR2 SVGIG (reference sequence). The CDR3 loop spans 11 amino acids. CDR3 sequence reads: CAWSGEGELFF. CDR3 sequence (DNA): TGTGCCTGGAGTGGAGAAGGGGAGCTGTTTTTT.

The chain recombines TRBV28 with TRBJ2-3; 7 nucleotides match TRBD2. The CDR3 has 15 residues. Per the germline V gene, CDR1 is MDHEN and CDR2 is SYDVKM. V lost 1 base, J lost 0 bases, and 1 base stayed unmatched. The CDR3 bases are TGTGCCAGCAGTTTATCAGCGGGGAGCACAGATACGCAGTATTTT. As protein: CASSLSAGSTDTQYF.

The chain uses TRBV11-3 and TRBJ2-1, with 7 bases aligning to TRBD2. CDR1 SGHNT and CDR2 YENEEA come from the germline V gene. V trimming: 5 bases; J trimming: 6 bases; junction bases outside the gene matches: 7. This CDR3 has 14 amino acids. Here the CDR3 reads CASSTRGGTNEQFF. The CDR3 DNA reads as TGTGCCAGCAGCACCCGGGGAGGGACCAATGAGCAGTTCTTC.

V usage is TRBV29-1 and J usage is TRBJ2-3; 9 nucleotides line up with TRBD2. Germline V lookup: CDR1 SQVTM, CDR2 ANQGSEA. Losses at the gene ends were 7 bases for V and 0 bases for J; bases not matched to a gene: 8. The CDR3 loop spans 15 amino acids. The CDR3: CSGRSGGLSTDTQYF. The CDR3 nucleotides read TGCAGCGGCCGTAGCGGGGGCCTTAGCACAGATACGCAGTATTTT.

This clone appeared a single time. The chain carries TRBV27 and TRBJ1-2; TRBD1 aligns across 8 bases. CDR3 length: 14 residues. CDR1 and CDR2 (germline): MNHEY, SMNVEV (reference sequence). V gave up 5 bases and J gave up 6 bases; unmatched junction bases: 8. This chain's CDR3 is CASSTRTGKDGYTF. CDR3 nucleotide sequence: TGTGCCAGCAGTACCCGGACAGGGAAGGATGGCTACACCTTC.

This sequence joins TRBV18 and TRBJ2-7; 15 nucleotides match TRBD2. The CDR3 length is 16 residues. Germline CDR1 reads KGHSH; CDR2 reads LQKENI. Trimming at V came to 3 bases and at J to 2 bases, leaving 2 bases not matched to a gene. The chain's CDR3 is CASSPRTSGGAYEQYF. The CDR3 nucleotides are TGTGCCAGCTCACCTCGGACTAGCGGGGGGGCCTACGAGCAGTACTTC.

J is TRBJ2-3 and V is TRBV7-9; TRBD1 might be the D (5 bases). Looked up from germline, CDR1 is SEHNR and CDR2 is FQNEAQ (reference sequence). This CDR3 is built from 15 residues. V was trimmed by 7 bases and J by 1 base, leaving 15 bases between them. This CDR3 is CASTERGLGTDTQYF. Written as DNA, the CDR3 is TGTGCCAGCACCGAAAGGGGCCTGGGCACAGATACGCAGTATTTT.

The chain carries TRBV5-1 and TRBJ1-4; 9 bases match TRBD1. This CDR3 spans 15 amino acids. Trimming cost V 4 bases and J 7 bases; bases outside gene matches: 8. Germline V CDR1 and CDR2: SGHRS, YFSETQ. CDR3 nucleotide sequence: TGCGCCAGCAGCACCGGAACAGGGGGCGTTGAAAAACTGTTTTTT. Its protein is CASSTGTGGVEKLFF.

The chain links TRBV28 to TRBJ1-1; D is unclear. The CDR3 extends over 18 amino acids. From germline, CDR1 is MDHEN and CDR2 SYDVKM. V was trimmed by 3 bases and J by 8 bases, leaving 28 bases between them. The CDR3, as DNA: TGTGCCAGCAGTTTGGAACGCGTTAGACGGGAGAACGCTTTCGAAGCTTTCTTT. It is translated as CASSLERVRRENAFEAFF.

The chain employs TRBV5-1 and TRBJ1-1; TRBD1 matches 9 bases. V was clipped by 4 bases and J by 5 bases; unmatched bases: 3. The CDR3 is 13 residues long. Germline V lookup: CDR1 SGHRS, CDR2 YFSETQ. This CDR3 is CASSRTGETEAFF. The CDR3 coding sequence is TGCGCCAGCAGCAGGACAGGGGAGACTGAAGCTTTCTTT.

The J gene is TRBJ1-2, the V gene TRBV19; 7 nucleotides agree with TRBD1. CDR1 LNHDA and CDR2 SQIVND come from the germline V gene (reference sequence). This CDR3 region has 15 residues. The J segment lost 5 bases and the V segment lost 2 bases, leaving 8 bases of the junction unmatched. In DNA form, the CDR3 reads TGTGCCAGTAGTATAATCTTCACAGGGGATTATGGCTACACCTTC. Translation: CASSIIFTGDYGYTF.

This chain links TRBV20-1 with TRBJ2-3; tentative D call: TRBD1 (7 bases). The V gene's germline CDR1 is DFQATT and CDR2 SNEGSKA (reference sequence). V was shortened by 3 bases and J by 4 bases, with 17 bases between the two germline ends. The CDR3 extends over 15 amino acids. The CDR3 sequence is CSASRAGGGADTQYF. The CDR3 DNA reads TGCAGTGCTAGTAGGGCAGGGGGAGGTGCAGATACGCAGTATTTT.

The chain recombines TRBV28 with TRBJ2-5; 7 bases align to TRBD1. V was pared by 6 bases and J by 5 bases, with 9 bases of the junction left unmatched. CDR1 is MDHEN, CDR2 SYDVKM, per germline. The length of the CDR3 is 14 residues. CDR3 bases: TGTGCCAGCAGGCCCAGGGGGTTGGGGGAGACCCAGTACTTC. Its translation is CASRPRGLGETQYF.

This chain links TRBV6-5 with TRBJ2-1; unclear D gene. Germline assignment: CDR1 MNHEY and CDR2 SVGAGI. V was pared by 7 bases and J by 4 bases, with 8 bases between. CDR3 length equals 12 residues. CDR3 DNA sequence: TGTGCCAGCAAAGCGAATTACAATGAGCAGTTCTTC. Its protein product is CASKANYNEQFF.

The chain couples TRBV6-2 or TRBV6-3 to TRBJ1-2, with D perhaps matching TRBD1 (5 bases). CDR1 is MNHEY and CDR2 is SVGEGT in the germline V gene. The CDR3 totals 15 residues. The V gene lost 0 bases and the J gene lost 7 bases, with 15 bases spanning the gap. The CDR3 nucleotides read TGTGCCAGCAGTTACTCCTCTGGGGCCCAGGGTGGCTACACCTTC. This gives the protein CASSYSSGAQGGYTF.

This clone was observed once. V and J are TRBV2 and TRBJ1-1; 9 bases are shared with TRBD1. V dropped 6 bases and J dropped 5; count of bases not matched to a gene: 4. CDR3 length: 13 residues. The germline gives CDR1 SNHLY, CDR2 FYNNEI. In nucleotides, the CDR3 is TGTGCCAGCAGGTCGGACAGGGGAACTGAAGCTTTCTTT. It codes for CASRSDRGTEAFF.

This clone was found a few times. This chain joins TRBV5-6 and TRBJ1-1; 9 positions match TRBD1. CDR1 SGHDT and CDR2 YYEEEE come from the germline V gene. V shed 3 bases, J shed 9 bases, and the junction held 3 bases outside the gene matches. The CDR3 consists of 12 residues. The CDR3 sequence is CASSYGTGKAFF. The DNA of the CDR3 is TGTGCCAGCAGCTACGGGACAGGGAAAGCTTTCTTT.

The chain has TRBV7-9 and TRBJ1-6; 7 bases fit TRBD1. CDR3 size: 15 residues. Germline V gene sequence: CDR1 SEHNR, CDR2 FQNEAQ (reference sequence). V trimming: 5 bases; J trimming: 3 bases; junction bases outside the gene matches: 4. DNA for the CDR3: TGTGCCAGCAGCCCCGACAGGGTCTATAATTCACCCCTCCACTTT. The encoded protein is CASSPDRVYNSPLHF.

The count of this clone is one. The chain is built from TRBV30 and TRBJ1-2; D is undetermined. V was pared by 7 bases and J by 7 bases, with 16 bases between. Germline V gene lookup returns CDR1 GTSNPN and CDR2 SVGIG (reference sequence). The CDR3 is made up of 12 amino acids. CDR3 sequence reads: CAYLGGLAGYTF. The CDR3 bases are TGTGCCTACCTGGGAGGGCTCGCTGGCTACACCTTC.

The gene calls are TRBV3-1 (or the pseudogene TRBV3-2) and TRBJ1-1; D is unresolved. Trimming took off 2 bases at V and 1 base at J, with 11 bases between the two ends. Looked up from germline, CDR1 is LGHDT and CDR2 is YNNKEL (reference sequence). The CDR3 consists of 15 residues. The CDR3 protein is CASSQSPGSNTEAFF. CDR3 DNA sequence: TGTGCCAGCAGCCAATCCCCAGGATCGAACACTGAAGCTTTCTTT.

Only one count was recorded for this clone. The rearrangement joins TRBV6-5 to TRBJ1-3; 8 bases align to TRBD1. Germline CDR1 reads MNHEY; CDR2 reads SVGAGI. The CDR3 length is 15 residues. After removal of 6 bases from V and 3 bases from J, the junction contained 7 bases not matched to a gene. In DNA, the CDR3 is TGTGCCAGCAGACCACAGGGGGGATATGGAAACACCATATATTTT. The encoded protein is CASRPQGGYGNTIYF.

This clone has just a few counts. The rearrangement joins TRBV7-9 to TRBJ1-1, with D perhaps TRBD1 (5 bases). The CDR3 consists of 15 residues. V was trimmed by 1 base and J by 0 bases, leaving 9 bases between them. The germline gives CDR1 SEHNR, CDR2 FQNEAQ (reference sequence). As DNA, the CDR3 is TGTGCCAGCAGCTTAGGGATAGGGGTGAACACTGAAGCTTTCTTT. Protein: CASSLGIGVNTEAFF.

V usage is TRBV5-6 and J usage is TRBJ1-3; 8 bases map to TRBD1. There are 15 residues in the CDR3. Germline lookup yields CDR1 SGHDT and CDR2 YYEEEE. V shed 3 bases and J 4 bases; nucleotides not matched to a gene: 6. CDR3 amino acids: CASSSPTGVGNTIYF. The CDR3 bases are TGTGCCAGCAGCTCCCCGACAGGGGTAGGAAACACCATATATTTT.

This clone showed up just once. The chain couples TRBV27 to TRBJ2-3, with 8 positions matching TRBD2. The J segment lost 5 bases and the V segment lost 5 bases, leaving 9 bases of the junction unmatched. The CDR3 is made up of 15 amino acids. The germline gives CDR1 MNHEY, CDR2 SMNVEV (reference sequence). The CDR3 spells CASSRGGMGGDTQYF. DNA of the CDR3: TGTGCCAGCAGTCGGGGGGGGATGGGGGGAGATACGCAGTATTTT.